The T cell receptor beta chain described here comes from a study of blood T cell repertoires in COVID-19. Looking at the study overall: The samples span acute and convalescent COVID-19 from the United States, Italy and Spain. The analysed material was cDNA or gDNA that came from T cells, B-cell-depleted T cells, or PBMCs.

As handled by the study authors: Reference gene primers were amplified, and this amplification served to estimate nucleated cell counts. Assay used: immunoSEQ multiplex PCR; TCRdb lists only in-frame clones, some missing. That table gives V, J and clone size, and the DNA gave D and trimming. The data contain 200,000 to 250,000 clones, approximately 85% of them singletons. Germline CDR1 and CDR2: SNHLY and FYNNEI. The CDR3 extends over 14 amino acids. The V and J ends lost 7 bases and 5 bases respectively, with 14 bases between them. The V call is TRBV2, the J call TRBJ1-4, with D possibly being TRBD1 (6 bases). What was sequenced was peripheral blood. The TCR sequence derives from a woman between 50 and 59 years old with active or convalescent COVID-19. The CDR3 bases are TGTGCCAGCACCCGGGGGGGCCTGAATGAAAAACTGTTTTTT. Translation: CASTRGGLNEKLFF.